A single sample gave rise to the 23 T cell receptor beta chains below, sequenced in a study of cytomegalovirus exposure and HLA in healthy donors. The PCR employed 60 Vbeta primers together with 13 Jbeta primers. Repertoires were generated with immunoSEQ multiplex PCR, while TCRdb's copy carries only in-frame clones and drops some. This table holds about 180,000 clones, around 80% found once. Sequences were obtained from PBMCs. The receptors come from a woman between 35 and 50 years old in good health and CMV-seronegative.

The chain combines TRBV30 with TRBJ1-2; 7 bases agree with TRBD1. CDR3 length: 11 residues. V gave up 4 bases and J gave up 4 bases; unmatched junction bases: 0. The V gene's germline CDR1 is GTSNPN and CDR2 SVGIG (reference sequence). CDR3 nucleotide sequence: TGTGCCTGGACAGGGGGCTATGGCTACACCTTC. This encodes CAWTGGYGYTF.

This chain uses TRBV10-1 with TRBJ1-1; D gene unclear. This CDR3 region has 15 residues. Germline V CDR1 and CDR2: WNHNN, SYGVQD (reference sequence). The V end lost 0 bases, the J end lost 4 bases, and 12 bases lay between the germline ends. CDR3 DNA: TGCGCCAGCAGTGAGTCTGCCGGGGTAAGCACTGAAGCTTTCTTT. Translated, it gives CASSESAGVSTEAFF.

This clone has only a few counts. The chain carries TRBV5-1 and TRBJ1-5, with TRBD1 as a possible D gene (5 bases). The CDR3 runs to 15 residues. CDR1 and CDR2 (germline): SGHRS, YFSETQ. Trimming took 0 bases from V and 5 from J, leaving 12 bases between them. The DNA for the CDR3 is TGCGCCAGCAGCTTGGGCGGAGGGGCTTATCAGCCCCAGCATTTT. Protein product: CASSLGGGAYQPQHF. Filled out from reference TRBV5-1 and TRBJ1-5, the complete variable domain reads KAGVTQTPRYLIKTRGQQVTLSCSPISGHRSVSWYQQTPGQGLQFLFEYFSETQRNKGNFPGRFSGRQFSNSRSEMNVSTLELGDSALYLCASSLGGGAYQPQHFGDGTRLSIL.

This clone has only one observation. The CDR3 coding sequence is TGCGCCAGCAGCACTCGACTAGCGGGTATCACCGGGGAGCTGTTTTTT. Translation gives CASSTRLAGITGELFF. The rearrangement links TRBV5-1 to TRBJ2-2; TRBD2 aligns across 10 bases. The CDR3 runs to 16 residues. After removal of 4 bases from V and 4 bases from J, the junction contained 7 bases not matched to a gene. Per the germline V gene, CDR1 is SGHRS and CDR2 is YFSETQ.

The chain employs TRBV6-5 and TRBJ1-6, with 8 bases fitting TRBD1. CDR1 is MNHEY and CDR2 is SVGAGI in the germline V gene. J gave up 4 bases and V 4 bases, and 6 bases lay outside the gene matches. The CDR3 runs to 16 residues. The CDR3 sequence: CASSSRQGLYNSPLHF. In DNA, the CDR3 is TGTGCCAGCAGTTCCCGACAGGGGTTGTATAATTCACCCCTCCACTTT.

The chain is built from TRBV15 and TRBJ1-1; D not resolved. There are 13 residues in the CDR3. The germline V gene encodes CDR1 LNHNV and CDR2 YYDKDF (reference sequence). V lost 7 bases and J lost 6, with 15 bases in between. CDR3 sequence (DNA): TGTGCCACCACACTACGGGCGGGAGCTGAAGCTTTCTTT. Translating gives CATTLRAGAEAFF.

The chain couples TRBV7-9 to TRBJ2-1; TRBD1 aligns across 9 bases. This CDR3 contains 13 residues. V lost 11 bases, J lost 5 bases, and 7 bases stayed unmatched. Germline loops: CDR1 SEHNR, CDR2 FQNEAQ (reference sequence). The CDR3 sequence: CAGRDRANNEQFF. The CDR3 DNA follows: TGTGCCGGCCGGGACAGGGCGAACAATGAGCAGTTCTTC.

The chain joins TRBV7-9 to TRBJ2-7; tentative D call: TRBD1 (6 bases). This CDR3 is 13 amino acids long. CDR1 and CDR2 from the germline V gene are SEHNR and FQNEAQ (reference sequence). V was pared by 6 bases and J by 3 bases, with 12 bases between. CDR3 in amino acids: CASRPGQNYEQYF. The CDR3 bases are TGTGCCAGCAGGCCCGGACAGAACTACGAGCAGTACTTC.

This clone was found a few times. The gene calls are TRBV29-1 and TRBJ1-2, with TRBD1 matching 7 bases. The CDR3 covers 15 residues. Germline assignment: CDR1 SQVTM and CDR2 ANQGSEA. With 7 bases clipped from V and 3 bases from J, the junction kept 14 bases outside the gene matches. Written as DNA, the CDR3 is TGCAGCGCTCCTATACAGGGGAGTGGCGACTATGGCTACACCTTC. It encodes CSAPIQGSGDYGYTF.

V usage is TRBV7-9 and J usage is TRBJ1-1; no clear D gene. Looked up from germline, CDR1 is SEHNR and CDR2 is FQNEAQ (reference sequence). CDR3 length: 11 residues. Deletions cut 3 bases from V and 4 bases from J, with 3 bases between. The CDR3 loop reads CASSFGTEAFF. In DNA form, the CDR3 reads TGTGCCAGCAGCTTCGGCACTGAAGCTTTCTTT.

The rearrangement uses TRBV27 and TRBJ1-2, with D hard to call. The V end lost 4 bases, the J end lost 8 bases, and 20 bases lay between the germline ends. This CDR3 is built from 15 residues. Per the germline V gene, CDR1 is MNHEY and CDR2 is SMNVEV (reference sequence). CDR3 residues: CASSSGLEGLQGYTF. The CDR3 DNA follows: TGTGCCAGCAGTTCCGGATTGGAGGGCTTACAGGGCTACACCTTC.

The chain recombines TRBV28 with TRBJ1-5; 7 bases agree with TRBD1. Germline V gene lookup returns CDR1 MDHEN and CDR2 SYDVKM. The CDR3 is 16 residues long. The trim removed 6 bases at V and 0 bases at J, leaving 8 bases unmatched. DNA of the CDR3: TGTGCCAGCAGGCAGGGGGGCTCCTATAGCAATCAGCCCCAGCATTTT. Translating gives CASRQGGSYSNQPQHF.

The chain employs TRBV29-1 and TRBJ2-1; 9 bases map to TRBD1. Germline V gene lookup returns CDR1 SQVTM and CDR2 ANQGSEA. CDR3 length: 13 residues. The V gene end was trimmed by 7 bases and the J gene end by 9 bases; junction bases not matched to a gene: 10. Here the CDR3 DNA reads TGCAGCGGGGGACAGGGAACCGGGGGTGAGCAGTTCTTC. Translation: CSGGQGTGGEQFF.

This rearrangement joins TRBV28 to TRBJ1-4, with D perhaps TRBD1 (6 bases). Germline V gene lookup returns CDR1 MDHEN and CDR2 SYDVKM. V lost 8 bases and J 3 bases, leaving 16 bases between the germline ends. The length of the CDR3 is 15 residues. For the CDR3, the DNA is TGTGCCAGCCGTACCGCGGCAGGGGCTAATGAAAAACTGTTTTTT. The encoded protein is CASRTAAGANEKLFF. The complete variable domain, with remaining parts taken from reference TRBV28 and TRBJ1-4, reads DVKVTQSSRYLVKRTGEKVFLECVQDMDHENMFWYRQDPGLGLRLIYFSYDVKMKEKGDIPEGYSVSREKKERFSLILESASTNQTSMYLCASRTAAGANEKLFFGSGTQLSVL.

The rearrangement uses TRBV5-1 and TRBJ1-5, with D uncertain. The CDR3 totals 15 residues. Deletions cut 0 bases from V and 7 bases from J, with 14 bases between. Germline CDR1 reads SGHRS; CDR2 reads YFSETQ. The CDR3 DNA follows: TGCGCCAGCAGCTTGGGGTTAAAACCGGGGCAGCCCCAGCATTTT. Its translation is CASSLGLKPGQPQHF.

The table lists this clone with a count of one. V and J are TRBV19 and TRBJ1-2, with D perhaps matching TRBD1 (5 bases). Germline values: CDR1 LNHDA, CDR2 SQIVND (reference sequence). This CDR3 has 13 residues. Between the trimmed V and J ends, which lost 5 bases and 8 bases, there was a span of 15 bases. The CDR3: CASSPRAGNGYTF. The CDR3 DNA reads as TGTGCCAGTAGTCCCCGGGCAGGGAACGGCTACACCTTC.

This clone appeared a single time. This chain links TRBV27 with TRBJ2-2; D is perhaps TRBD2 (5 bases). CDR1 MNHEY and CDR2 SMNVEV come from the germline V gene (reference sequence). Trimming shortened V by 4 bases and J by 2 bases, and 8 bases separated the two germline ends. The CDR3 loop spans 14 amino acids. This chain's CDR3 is CASSWTHNTGELFF. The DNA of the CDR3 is TGTGCCAGCAGTTGGACTCATAACACCGGGGAGCTGTTTTTT.

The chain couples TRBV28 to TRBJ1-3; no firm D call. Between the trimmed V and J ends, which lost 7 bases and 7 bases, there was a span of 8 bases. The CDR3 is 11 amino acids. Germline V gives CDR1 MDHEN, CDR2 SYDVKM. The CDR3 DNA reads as TGTGCCAGCACCTATCGGAACACCATATATTTT. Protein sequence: CASTYRNTIYF.

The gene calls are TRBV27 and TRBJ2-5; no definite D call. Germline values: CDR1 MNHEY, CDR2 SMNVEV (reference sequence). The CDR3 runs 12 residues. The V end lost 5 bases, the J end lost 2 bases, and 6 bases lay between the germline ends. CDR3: CASSNYQETQYF. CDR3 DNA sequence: TGTGCCAGCAGTAATTATCAAGAGACCCAGTACTTC.

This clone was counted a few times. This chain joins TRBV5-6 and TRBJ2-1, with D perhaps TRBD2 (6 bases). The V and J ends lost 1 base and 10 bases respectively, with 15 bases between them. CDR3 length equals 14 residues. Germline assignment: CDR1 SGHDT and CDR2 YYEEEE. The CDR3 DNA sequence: TGTGCCAGCAGCTTGTGGGGGGTGATCGGGGAGCAGTTCTTC. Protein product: CASSLWGVIGEQFF.

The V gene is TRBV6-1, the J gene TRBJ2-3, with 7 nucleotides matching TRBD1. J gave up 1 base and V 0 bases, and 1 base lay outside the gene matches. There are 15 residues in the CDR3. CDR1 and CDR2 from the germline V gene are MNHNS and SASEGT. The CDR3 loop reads CASSEAGTGTDTQYF. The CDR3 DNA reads TGTGCCAGCAGTGAAGCTGGGACAGGCACAGATACGCAGTATTTT.

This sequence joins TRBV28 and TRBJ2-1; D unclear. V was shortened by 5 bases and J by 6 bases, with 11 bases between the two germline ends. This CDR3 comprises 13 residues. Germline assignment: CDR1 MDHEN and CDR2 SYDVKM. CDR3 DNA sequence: TGTGCCAGCAGTACCGCCCAGCGCAATGAGCAGTTCTTC. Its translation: CASSTAQRNEQFF.

CDR3 loop: CAISNGRRNDNEQFF. The CDR3, as DNA: TGTGCCATCAGCAACGGGAGACGGAACGATAATGAGCAGTTCTTC. This sequence joins TRBV10-3 and TRBJ2-1; perhaps TRBD2 as D (6 bases). The CDR3 spans 15 residues. Germline-derived CDR1 and CDR2 are ENHRY and SYGVKD. V was cut by 6 bases and J by 7 bases, with 19 bases left in between.